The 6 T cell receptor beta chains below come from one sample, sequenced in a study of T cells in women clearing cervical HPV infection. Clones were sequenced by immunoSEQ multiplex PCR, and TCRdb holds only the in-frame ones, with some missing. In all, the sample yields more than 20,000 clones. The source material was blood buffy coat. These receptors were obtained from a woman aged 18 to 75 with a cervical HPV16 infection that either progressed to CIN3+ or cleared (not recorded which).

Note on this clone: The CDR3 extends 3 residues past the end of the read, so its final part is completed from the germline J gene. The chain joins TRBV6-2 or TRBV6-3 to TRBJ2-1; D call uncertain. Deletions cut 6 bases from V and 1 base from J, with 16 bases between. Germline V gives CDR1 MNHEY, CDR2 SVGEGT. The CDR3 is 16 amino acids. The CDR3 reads CASSSGSAKSYNEQFF. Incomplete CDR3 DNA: TGTGCCAGCAGCTCCGGGTCTGCAAAATCCTACAATGAG.

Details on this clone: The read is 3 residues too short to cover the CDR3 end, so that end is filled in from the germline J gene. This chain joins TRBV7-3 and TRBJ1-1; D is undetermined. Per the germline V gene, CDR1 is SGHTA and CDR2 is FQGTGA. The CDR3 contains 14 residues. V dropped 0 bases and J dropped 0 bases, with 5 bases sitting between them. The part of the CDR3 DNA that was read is TGTGCCAGCAGCTTAACGCCTATGAACACTGAA. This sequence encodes CASSLTPMNTE. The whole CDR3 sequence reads CASSLTPMNTEAFF.

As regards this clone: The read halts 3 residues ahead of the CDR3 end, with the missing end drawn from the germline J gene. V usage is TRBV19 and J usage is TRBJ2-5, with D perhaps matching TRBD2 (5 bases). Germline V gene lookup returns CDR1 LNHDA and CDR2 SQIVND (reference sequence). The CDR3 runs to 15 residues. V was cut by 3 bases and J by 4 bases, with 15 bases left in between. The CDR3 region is CASSMNSLGGETQYF. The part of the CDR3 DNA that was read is TGTGCCAGTAGTATGAATTCTCTAGGAGGAGAGACC.

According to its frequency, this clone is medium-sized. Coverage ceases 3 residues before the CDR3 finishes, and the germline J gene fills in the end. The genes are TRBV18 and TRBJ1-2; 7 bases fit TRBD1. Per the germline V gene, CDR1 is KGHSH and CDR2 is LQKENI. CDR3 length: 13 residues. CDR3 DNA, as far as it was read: TGTGCCAGCTCACCCGACAGGGTCTACGGC. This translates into CASSPDRVYG. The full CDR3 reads CASSPDRVYGYTF.

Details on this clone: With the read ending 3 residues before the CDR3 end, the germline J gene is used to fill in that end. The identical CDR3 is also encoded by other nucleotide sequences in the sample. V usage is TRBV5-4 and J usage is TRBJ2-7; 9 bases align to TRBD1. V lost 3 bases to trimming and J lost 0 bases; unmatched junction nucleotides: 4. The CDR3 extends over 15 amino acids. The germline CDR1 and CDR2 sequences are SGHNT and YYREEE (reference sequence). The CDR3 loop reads CASSWGTGSSYEQYF. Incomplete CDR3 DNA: TGTGCCAGCAGCTGGGGGACAGGGAGCTCCTACGAG.

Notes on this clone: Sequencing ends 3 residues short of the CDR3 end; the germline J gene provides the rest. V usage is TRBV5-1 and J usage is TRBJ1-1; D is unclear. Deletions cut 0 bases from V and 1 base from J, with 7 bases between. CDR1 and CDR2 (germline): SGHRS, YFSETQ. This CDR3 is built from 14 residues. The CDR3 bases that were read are TGCGCCAGCAGCTTGGGCCCACAGAACACTGAA. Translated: CASSLGPQNTE. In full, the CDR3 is CASSLGPQNTEAFF.